Following are 23 T cell receptor beta chains from one sample sequenced in a study of neoadjuvant nivolumab and ipilimumab in lung cancer. Generated by immunoSEQ multiplex PCR, the TCRdb table keeps only in-frame clones and is missing some. The data show approximately 15,000 clones, about two thirds seen once. Sequencing used peripheral blood, obtained after neoadjuvant nivolumab, alone or with ipilimumab, at or shortly before surgery. These receptors all come from an adult with non-small cell lung cancer.

V and J are TRBV5-1 and TRBJ2-1; D unresolved. Trimming took 3 bases from V and 4 from J, leaving 5 bases between them. The CDR3 is 12 amino acids. Germline CDR1 reads SGHRS; CDR2 reads YFSETQ. The CDR3 region is CASSSEYNEQFF. CDR3 DNA: TGCGCCAGCAGCTCCGAGTACAATGAGCAGTTCTTC.

J is TRBJ1-2 and V is TRBV7-9; D uncertain. Per the germline V gene, CDR1 is SEHNR and CDR2 is FQNEAQ (reference sequence). Trimming took 2 bases from V and 6 from J, leaving 10 bases between them. This CDR3 is built from 13 residues. The CDR3 DNA reads as TGTGCCAGCAGCTTAAACAGTTTGGATGGCTACACCTTC. This encodes CASSLNSLDGYTF.

Only one count was recorded for this clone. The chain is built from TRBV5-1 and TRBJ2-3; unclear D gene. Per germline, CDR1 SGHRS and CDR2 YFSETQ. The CDR3 has 13 amino acids. V was cut by 4 bases and J by 6 bases, with 12 bases left in between. The chain's CDR3 is CASSVFLADTQYF. For the CDR3, the DNA is TGCGCCAGCAGCGTGTTCCTGGCGGATACGCAGTATTTT.

J is TRBJ1-1 and V is TRBV20-1; unclear D gene. CDR1 DFQATT and CDR2 SNEGSKA come from the germline V gene (reference sequence). V was cut by 6 bases and J by 1 base, with 6 bases left in between. The CDR3 is 11 amino acids. The chain's CDR3 is CSAPGNTEAFF. CDR3 in DNA: TGCAGTGCCCCGGGGAACACTGAAGCTTTCTTT.

CDR3 bases: TGCGCCAGCAGCCAAGAACACCCCGGGACCCAGTACTTC. This gives the protein CASSQEHPGTQYF. The chain recombines TRBV4-1 with TRBJ2-5; no clear D gene. V gave up 0 bases and J gave up 7 bases, with 9 bases separating them. CDR1 is MGHRA and CDR2 is YSYEKL in the germline V gene. The CDR3 covers 13 residues.

This rearrangement joins TRBV5-1 to TRBJ2-2; 7 bases line up with TRBD2. The CDR3 contains 16 residues. Germline V gene sequence: CDR1 SGHRS, CDR2 YFSETQ. Trimming cost V 1 base and J 1 base; bases outside gene matches: 4. DNA of the CDR3: TGCGCCAGCAGCTTGAGGCCTAGCGGGAACACCGGGGAGCTGTTTTTT. It codes for CASSLRPSGNTGELFF.

The chain has TRBV7-8 and TRBJ2-7; 7 bases are shared with TRBD2. Per germline, CDR1 SGHVS and CDR2 FQNEAQ. The length of the CDR3 is 16 residues. V trimming: 3 bases; J trimming: 6 bases; junction bases outside the gene matches: 14. CDR3 sequence (DNA): TGTGCCAGCAGCTTGCTGGCTTTGCGGGAGTCCGTCGAGCAGTACTTC. It specifies CASSLLALRESVEQYF.

This chain connects TRBV6-5 to TRBJ1-1, with D perhaps matching TRBD1 (6 bases). The V gene lost 8 bases and the J gene lost 3 bases, with 19 bases spanning the gap. Germline V gene sequence: CDR1 MNHEY, CDR2 SVGAGI. The CDR3 runs to 15 residues. The CDR3 protein is CASYGFRGADTEAFF. The CDR3 DNA is TGTGCCAGCTATGGGTTTAGGGGGGCGGACACTGAAGCTTTCTTT.

The CDR3 sequence: CASRQQDNQPQHF. CDR3 sequence (DNA): TGCGCCAGCAGACAACAGGACAATCAGCCCCAGCATTTT. V gene TRBV5-1 combines with J gene TRBJ1-5, with D possibly TRBD1 on 5 matching bases. The V gene lost 5 bases and the J gene lost 3 bases, with 9 bases spanning the gap. The CDR3 sequence is 13 residues long. Germline assignment: CDR1 SGHRS and CDR2 YFSETQ. Supplemented by reference TRBV5-1 and TRBJ1-5, the full variable domain reads KAGVTQTPRYLIKTRGQQVTLSCSPISGHRSVSWYQQTPGQGLQFLFEYFSETQRNKGNFPGRFSGRQFSNSRSEMNVSTLELGDSALYLCASRQQDNQPQHFGDGTRLSIL.

The V gene is TRBV7-3, the J gene TRBJ1-2; the match to TRBD1 covers 7 bases. This CDR3 is built from 13 residues. Germline CDR1 and CDR2: SGHTA and FQGTGA. After removal of 1 base from V and 7 bases from J, the junction contained 3 bases not matched to a gene. The CDR3 is CASSLRQGGGYTF. The CDR3 nucleotides are TGTGCCAGCAGCTTAAGACAGGGCGGTGGCTACACCTTC.

The V call is TRBV11-2, the J call TRBJ1-1; 12 positions match TRBD1. CDR1 is SGHAT and CDR2 is FQNNGV in the germline V gene. The CDR3 spans 16 residues. V dropped 5 bases and J dropped 1; count of bases not matched to a gene: 5. CDR3 in DNA: TGTGCCAGCAGCCTTGGGACAGGGGGCGCGAACACTGAAGCTTTCTTT. Translated: CASSLGTGGANTEAFF.

V and J are TRBV30 and TRBJ2-3; possibly TRBD2 for D (7 bases). CDR1 and CDR2 (germline): GTSNPN, SVGIG (reference sequence). Trimming took 2 bases from V and 6 from J, leaving 15 bases between them. This CDR3 is built from 14 residues. The chain's CDR3 is CAWSQGRGGDTQYF. The CDR3 nucleotides read TGTGCCTGGAGTCAAGGCAGGGGAGGGGATACGCAGTATTTT.

This chain links TRBV5-1 with TRBJ2-1; 7 bases line up with TRBD2. The CDR3 is 15 residues long. J gave up 7 bases and V 4 bases, and 11 bases lay outside the gene matches. Germline CDR1 is SGHRS and CDR2 is YFSETQ. The DNA for the CDR3 is TGCGCCAGCAGCCCGGACACGGGGGGTGGGAATGAGCAGTTCTTC. It yields the protein CASSPDTGGGNEQFF.

The chain carries TRBV19 and TRBJ1-2; D possibly corresponds to TRBD1 (5 bases). Deletions cut 5 bases from V and 4 bases from J, with 14 bases between. This CDR3 is built from 14 residues. CDR1 LNHDA and CDR2 SQIVND come from the germline V gene (reference sequence). The CDR3 reads CASSSGGAGYGYTF. For the CDR3, the DNA is TGTGCCAGTAGTTCTGGAGGGGCTGGCTATGGCTACACCTTC.

This rearrangement joins TRBV18 to TRBJ2-3; D gene uncertain. CDR3 size: 12 residues. Looked up from germline, CDR1 is KGHSH and CDR2 is LQKENI. V was cut by 2 bases and J by 0 bases, with 0 bases left in between. The CDR3: CASSPSTDTQYF. CDR3 DNA: TGTGCCAGCTCACCAAGCACAGATACGCAGTATTTT. Full variable domain (rest looked up from reference TRBV18 and TRBJ2-3): NAGVMQNPRHLVRRRGQEARLRCSPMKGHSHVYWYRQLPEEGLKFMVYLQKENIIDESGMPKERFSAEFPKEGPSILRIQQVVRGDSAAYFCASSPSTDTQYFGPGTRLTVL.

The V call is TRBV7-9, the J call TRBJ2-1; TRBD2 matches at 7 bases. CDR1 is SEHNR, CDR2 FQNEAQ, per germline (reference sequence). V shed 5 bases and J 9 bases; nucleotides not matched to a gene: 16. The CDR3 loop spans 16 amino acids. The CDR3 region has the DNA TGTGCCAGCAGCACCTATAGGACTACCCGCGGGGGTGAGCAGTTCTTC. It codes for CASSTYRTTRGGEQFF.

The CDR3 reads CSVELIRGTEAFF. DNA of the CDR3: TGCAGCGTTGAGTTGATTAGAGGCACTGAAGCTTTCTTT. The chain employs TRBV29-1 and TRBJ1-1; D not certain. The germline CDR1 and CDR2 sequences are SQVTM and ANQGSEA. This CDR3 has 13 amino acids. V lost 3 bases, J lost 4 bases, and 12 bases lay in between.

This clone appeared a few times. The gene calls are TRBV5-4 and TRBJ2-6; D remains ambiguous. The germline CDR1 and CDR2 sequences are SGHNT and YYREEE (reference sequence). The CDR3 has 15 residues. Trimming pared 4 bases from V and 0 bases from J, leaving 8 bases between. The CDR3 DNA reads as TGTGCCAGCAGCCTTAGCTACTCTGGGGCCAACGTCCTGACTTTC. It codes for CASSLSYSGANVLTF.

Here the CDR3 reads CASSLLLSYEQYF. The CDR3 DNA follows: TGTGCCAGCAGCTTGCTGCTATCCTACGAGCAGTACTTC. The rearrangement joins TRBV5-5 to TRBJ2-7, with D unresolved. Trimming left V 1 base short and J 1 base short, with 6 bases between. Germline CDR1 reads SGHKS; CDR2 reads YYEKEE (reference sequence). This CDR3 contains 13 residues.

The sample holds a few counts of this clone. This chain links TRBV5-1 with TRBJ2-7, with TRBD2 identical over 8 bases. V lost 0 bases and J lost 6; bases outside the gene matches: 5. The germline CDR1 and CDR2 sequences are SGHRS and YFSETQ. The CDR3 contains 14 residues. The CDR3 sequence is CASSLEPSGSEQYF. CDR3 bases: TGCGCCAGCAGCTTGGAACCGAGCGGGAGCGAGCAGTACTTC.

CDR3 sequence reads: CASSPNRAYGYTF. CDR3 DNA: TGTGCCAGCTCACCTAACAGGGCCTATGGCTACACCTTC. The chain links TRBV18 to TRBJ1-2; tentative D call: TRBD1 (6 bases). V was pared by 3 bases and J by 4 bases, with 9 bases between. Germline assignment: CDR1 KGHSH and CDR2 LQKENI. The CDR3 spans 13 residues.

This rearrangement joins TRBV7-9 to TRBJ2-7, with D perhaps matching TRBD2 (7 bases). The V gene lost 5 bases and the J gene lost 6 bases, with 20 bases spanning the gap. Germline V CDR1 and CDR2: SEHNR, FQNEAQ (reference sequence). The CDR3 consists of 15 residues. The CDR3, as DNA: TGTGCCAGCAGCCCGAGGGGGGGCAATCCCCTCGAGCAGTACTTC. Translating gives CASSPRGGNPLEQYF.

V and J are TRBV5-1 and TRBJ2-5; D may be TRBD1 or TRBD2 (5 bases each). Germline lookup yields CDR1 SGHRS and CDR2 YFSETQ. There are 13 residues in the CDR3. Trimming left V 9 bases short and J 4 bases short, with 16 bases between. The CDR3 nucleotides read TGCGCCACCTCGCCGGGGCCAGGAGAGACCCAGTACTTC. Amino acids: CATSPGPGETQYF.